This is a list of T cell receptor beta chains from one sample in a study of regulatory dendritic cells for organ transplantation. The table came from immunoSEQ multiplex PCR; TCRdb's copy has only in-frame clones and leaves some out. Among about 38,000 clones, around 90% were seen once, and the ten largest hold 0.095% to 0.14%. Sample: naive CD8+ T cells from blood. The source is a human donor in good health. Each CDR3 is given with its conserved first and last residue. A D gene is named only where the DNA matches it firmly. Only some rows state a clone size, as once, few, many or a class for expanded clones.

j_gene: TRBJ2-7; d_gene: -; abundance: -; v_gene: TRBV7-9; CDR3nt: TGTGCCAGCAGCCAAAACTCACTGGTATACGAGCAGTACTTC; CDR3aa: CASSQNSLVYEQYF
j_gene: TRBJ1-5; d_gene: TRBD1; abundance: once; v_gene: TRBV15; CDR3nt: TGTGCCACCAGCAGACCGGGACAGAGCAATCAGCCCCAGCATTTT; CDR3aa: CATSRPGQSNQPQHF
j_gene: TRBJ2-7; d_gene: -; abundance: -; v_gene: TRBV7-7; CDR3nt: TGTGCTAGCAGCTTAGAAGGGGTCTCCTACGAGCAGTACTTC; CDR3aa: CASSLEGVSYEQYF
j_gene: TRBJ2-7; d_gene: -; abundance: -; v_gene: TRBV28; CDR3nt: TGTGCCAGCAGTTTAGATGTGAGGGAAGACTCCTACGAGCAGTACTTC; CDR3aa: CASSLDVREDSYEQYF
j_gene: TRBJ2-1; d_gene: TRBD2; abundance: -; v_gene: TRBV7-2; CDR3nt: TGTGCCAGCAGCTCGAGATCTAGCGGGGGCCCCTACAATGAGCAGTTCTTC; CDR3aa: CASSSRSSGGPYNEQFF
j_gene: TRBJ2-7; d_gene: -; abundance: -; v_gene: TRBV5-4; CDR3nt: TGTGCCAGCAGCTCAGGGACCCTGGGGAGCTACGAGCAGTACTTC; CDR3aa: CASSSGTLGSYEQYF
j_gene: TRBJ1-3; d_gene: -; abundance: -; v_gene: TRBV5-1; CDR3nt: TGCGCCAGCAGCTTGGGGGCTGGAAACACCATATATTTT; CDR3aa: CASSLGAGNTIYF
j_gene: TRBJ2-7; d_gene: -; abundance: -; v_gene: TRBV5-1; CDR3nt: TGCGCCAGCAGCTTGGAGTTGGAGGGCGATCCGCCCTACGAGCAGTACTTC; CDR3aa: CASSLELEGDPPYEQYF
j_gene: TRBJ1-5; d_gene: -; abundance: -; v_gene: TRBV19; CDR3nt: TGTGCCCGCAGACAGATCAATCAGCCCCAGCATTTT; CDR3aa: CARRQINQPQHF
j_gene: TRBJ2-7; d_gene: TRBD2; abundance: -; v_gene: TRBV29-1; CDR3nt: TGCAGCGTGGATAGCGGGAGGGGCTACGAGCAGTACTTC; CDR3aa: CSVDSGRGYEQYF
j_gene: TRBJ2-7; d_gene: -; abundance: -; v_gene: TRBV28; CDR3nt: TGTGCCAGCAGTTTATACGGGGGCGCTGGATACGAGCAGTACTTC; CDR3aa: CASSLYGGAGYEQYF
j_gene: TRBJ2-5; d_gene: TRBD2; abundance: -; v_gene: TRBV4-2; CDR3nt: TGTGCCAGCAGCCAAGAGAAAATCGGACTAGCGGACCAAGAGACCCAGTACTTC; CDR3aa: CASSQEKIGLADQETQYF
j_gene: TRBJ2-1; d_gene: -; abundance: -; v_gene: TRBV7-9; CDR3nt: TGTGCCAGCAGCTCCATTGGGCAGGATGAGCAGTTCTTC; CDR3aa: CASSSIGQDEQFF
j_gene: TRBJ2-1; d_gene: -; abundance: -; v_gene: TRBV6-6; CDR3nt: TGTGCCAGCAGTACGCAGGGAAATGAGCAGTTCTTC; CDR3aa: CASSTQGNEQFF
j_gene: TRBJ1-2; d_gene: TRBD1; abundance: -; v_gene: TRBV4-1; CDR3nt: TGCGCCAGCAGCCAAGATGGGACAGTTTATGGCTACACCTTC; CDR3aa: CASSQDGTVYGYTF
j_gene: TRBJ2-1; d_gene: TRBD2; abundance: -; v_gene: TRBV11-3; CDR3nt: TGTGCCAGCAGCTTAGAAGCTAGCGGGAGATTGGGCAATGAGCAGTTCTTC; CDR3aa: CASSLEASGRLGNEQFF
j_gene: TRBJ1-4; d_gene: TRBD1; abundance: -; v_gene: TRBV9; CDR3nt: TGTGCCAGCAGCCCCGGACAGGGGGATAATGAAAAACTGTTTTTT; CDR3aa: CASSPGQGDNEKLFF
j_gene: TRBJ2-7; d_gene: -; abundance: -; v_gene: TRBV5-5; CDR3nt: TGTGCCAGCAGACTCGGAGGGGACAGCTCCTACGAGCAGTACTTC; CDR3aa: CASRLGGDSSYEQYF
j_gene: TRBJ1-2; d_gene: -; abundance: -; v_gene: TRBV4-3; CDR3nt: TGCGCCAGCAGCCAAGACGTAGAGACGGGCGGCTACACCTTC; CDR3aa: CASSQDVETGGYTF
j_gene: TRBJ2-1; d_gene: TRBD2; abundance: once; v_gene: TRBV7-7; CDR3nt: TGTGCTAGCAGCCCTCAAGCGGGGAGCCGGCCGGATGAGCAGTTCTTC; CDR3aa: CASSPQAGSRPDEQFF
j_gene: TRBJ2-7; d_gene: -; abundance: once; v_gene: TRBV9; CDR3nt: TGTGCCAGCAGCGTCGGGGGAATTTCCTACGAGCAGTACTTC; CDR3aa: CASSVGGISYEQYF
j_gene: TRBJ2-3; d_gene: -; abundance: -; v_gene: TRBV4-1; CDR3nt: TGCGCCAGCAGCCGTTTCGGAGATACGCAGTATTTT; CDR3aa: CASSRFGDTQYF
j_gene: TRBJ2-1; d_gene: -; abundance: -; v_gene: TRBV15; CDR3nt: TGTGCCACCAGCAGAGATACGGGCCAATACAATGAGCAGTTCTTC; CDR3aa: CATSRDTGQYNEQFF
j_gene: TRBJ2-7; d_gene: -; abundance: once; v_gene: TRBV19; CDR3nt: TGTGCCAGTAGTATATCCGGCCCCTACGAGCAGTACTTC; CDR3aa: CASSISGPYEQYF
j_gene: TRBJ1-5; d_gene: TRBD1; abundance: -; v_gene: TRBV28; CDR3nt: TGTGCCAGCAGTCCCGTGACCGGGACAGTTCATAGCAATCAGCCCCAGCATTTT; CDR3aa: CASSPVTGTVHSNQPQHF
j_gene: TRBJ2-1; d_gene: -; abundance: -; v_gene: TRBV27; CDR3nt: TGTGCCAGCAGCCTCCAGGGGAACTACAATGAGCAGTTCTTC; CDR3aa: CASSLQGNYNEQFF
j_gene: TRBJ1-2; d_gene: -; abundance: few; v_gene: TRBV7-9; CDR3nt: TGTGCCAGCAGCTTAGGATCGGGGCTAGACTATGGCTACACCTTC; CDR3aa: CASSLGSGLDYGYTF
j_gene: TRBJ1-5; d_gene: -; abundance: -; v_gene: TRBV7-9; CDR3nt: TGTGCCAGCAGCGGAGTCCAGGGGTCACTTCATTTT; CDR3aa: CASSGVQGSLHF
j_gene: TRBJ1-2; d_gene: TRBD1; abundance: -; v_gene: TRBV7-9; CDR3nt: TGTGCCAGCAGCACAGAACAGGGGATGGTTGGCTACACCTTC; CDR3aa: CASSTEQGMVGYTF
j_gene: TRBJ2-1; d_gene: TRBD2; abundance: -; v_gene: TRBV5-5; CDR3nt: TGTGCCAGCAGCTTGGATGTCCCGGGGGGGCAGTTCTTC; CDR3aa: CASSLDVPGGQFF
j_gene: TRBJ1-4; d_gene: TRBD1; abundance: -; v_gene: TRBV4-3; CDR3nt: TGCGCCAGCAGCTCACACAGGGGAATATATGAGGATGCAACTAATGAAAAACTGTTTTTT; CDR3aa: CASSSHRGIYEDATNEKLFF
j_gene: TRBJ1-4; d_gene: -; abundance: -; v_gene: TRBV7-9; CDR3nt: TGTGCCAGCAGCTTAGACGAAAAACTGTTTTTT; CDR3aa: CASSLDEKLFF
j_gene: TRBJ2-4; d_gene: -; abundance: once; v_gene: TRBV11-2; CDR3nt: TGTGCCAGCAGCTTAGCCGGACAGCTTTTGAACCTAGCCAAAAACATTCAGTACTTC; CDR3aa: CASSLAGQLLNLAKNIQYF
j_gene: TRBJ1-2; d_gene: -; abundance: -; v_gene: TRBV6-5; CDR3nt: TGTGCCAGCAGGGATAAAGGGTGGGACTATGGCTACACCTTC; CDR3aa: CASRDKGWDYGYTF
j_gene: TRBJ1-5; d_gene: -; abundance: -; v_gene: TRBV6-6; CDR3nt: TGTGCCAGCCCGACGGGGGAGGGATTGAATCAGCCCCAGCATTTT; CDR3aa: CASPTGEGLNQPQHF
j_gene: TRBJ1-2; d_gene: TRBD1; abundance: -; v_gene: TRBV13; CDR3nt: TGTGCCAGCAGCTTAACGACAGGGGGTTTTGGGTATGGCTACACCTTC; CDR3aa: CASSLTTGGFGYGYTF
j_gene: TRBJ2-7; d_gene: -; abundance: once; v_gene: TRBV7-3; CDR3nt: TGTGCCAGCAGCTTGGCAGGGAATGTCGAGCAGTACTTC; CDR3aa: CASSLAGNVEQYF
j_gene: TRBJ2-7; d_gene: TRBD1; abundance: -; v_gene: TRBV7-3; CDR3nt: TGTGCCAGCAGCCCCACAGGGGGTTACGGCGAGCAGTACTTC; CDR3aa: CASSPTGGYGEQYF
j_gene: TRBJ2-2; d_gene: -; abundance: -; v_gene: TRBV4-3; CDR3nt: TGCGCCAGCAGCCCGATCGAATATACCGGGGAGCTGTTTTTT; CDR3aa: CASSPIEYTGELFF
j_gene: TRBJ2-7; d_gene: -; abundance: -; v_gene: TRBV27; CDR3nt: TGTGCCAGCAGTTTAGCAGGGGTGAGCTCCTACGAGCAGTACTTC; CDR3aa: CASSLAGVSSYEQYF
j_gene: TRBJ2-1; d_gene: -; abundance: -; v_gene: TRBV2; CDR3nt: TGTGCCAGCACCACAGGGGAGGGTCCCTACAATGAGCAGTTCTTC; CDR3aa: CASTTGEGPYNEQFF
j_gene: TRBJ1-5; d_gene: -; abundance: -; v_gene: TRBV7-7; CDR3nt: TGTGCTAGCAGCCCCCGACAGTATAGCAATCAGCCCCAGCATTTT; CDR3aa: CASSPRQYSNQPQHF
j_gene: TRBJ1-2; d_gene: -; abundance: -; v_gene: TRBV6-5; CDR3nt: TGTGCCAGCAGTTCCCTAGACACCCTCCGAAACTATGGCTACACCTTC; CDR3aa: CASSSLDTLRNYGYTF
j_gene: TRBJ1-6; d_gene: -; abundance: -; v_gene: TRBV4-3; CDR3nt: TGCGCCAGCAGCCAAGATAAGGAGTCCTATAATTCACCCCTCCACTTT; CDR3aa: CASSQDKESYNSPLHF
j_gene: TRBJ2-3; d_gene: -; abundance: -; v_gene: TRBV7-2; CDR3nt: TGTGCCAGCAGCCCGGGGGTCGTAGTCCCAGATACGCAGTATTTT; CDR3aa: CASSPGVVVPDTQYF
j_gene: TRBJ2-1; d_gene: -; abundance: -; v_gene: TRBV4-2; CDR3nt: TGTGCCAGCGGCCAAGAGGGGGGGAGCCCTGTGGATGAGCAGTTCTTC; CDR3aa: CASGQEGGSPVDEQFF
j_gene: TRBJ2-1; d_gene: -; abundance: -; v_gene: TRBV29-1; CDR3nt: TGCAGCGTTGGAGGCAATGAGCAGTTCTTC; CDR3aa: CSVGGNEQFF
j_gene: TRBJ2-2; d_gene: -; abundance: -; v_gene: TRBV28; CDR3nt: TGTGCCAGCAGTTTCCGGGTGGTTACCGGGGAGCTGTTTTTT; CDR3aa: CASSFRVVTGELFF
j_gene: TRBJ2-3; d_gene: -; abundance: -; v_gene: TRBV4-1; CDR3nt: TGCGCCAGCAGCCAAAGAATTGCGGAGCTCGGAGATACGCAGTATTTT; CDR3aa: CASSQRIAELGDTQYF
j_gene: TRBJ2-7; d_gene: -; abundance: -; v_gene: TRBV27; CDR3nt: TGTGCCAGCAGCGAAATACGGACTATCACCTACGAGCAGTACTTC; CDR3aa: CASSEIRTITYEQYF
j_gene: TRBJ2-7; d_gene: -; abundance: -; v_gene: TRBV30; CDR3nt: TGTGCCTGGACTGAGGGGGGAAGGACTGAGCAGTACTTC; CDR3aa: CAWTEGGRTEQYF
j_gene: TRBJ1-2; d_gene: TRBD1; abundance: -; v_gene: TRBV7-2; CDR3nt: TGTGCCAGCAGCTTGGACAGGGGGCGCTTTGAGAATGGCTACACCTTC; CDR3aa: CASSLDRGRFENGYTF